The 19 T cell receptor beta chains reported below all come from one sample, sequenced in a study of identical twins. Each CDR3 protein is one row after TCRdb ran MiXCR on the 5' RACE reads. The sample contains a few hundred thousand distinct CDR3 sequences, less than 20% of which appear only once. Source material: naive T cells sorted from blood. The receptors shown here come from a man between 45 and 60 years old in good health.

In DNA, the CDR3 is TGTGCCAGCAGCTCCGATCCACGGGGGCAGGCGATAACCTACGAGCAGTACTTC. Protein product: CASSSDPRGQAITYEQYF. V gene TRBV21-1 combines with J gene TRBJ2-7; the tabulated D call, TRBD1, remains unverified against the DNA. TRBV21-1 is tagged as a pseudogene. This CDR3 has 18 residues.

The chain couples TRBV5-5 to TRBJ2-6; D unresolved. This CDR3 is built from 15 residues. Trimming cost V 4 bases and J 2 bases, with 10 bases left between them. Germline lookup yields CDR1 SGHKS and CDR2 YYEKEE (reference sequence). The CDR3 DNA reads TGTGCCAGCAGCAATCAACTTGCTGGGGCCAACGTCCTGACTTTC. It yields the protein CASSNQLAGANVLTF.

In its sample, this clonotype was seen many times. The CDR3 nucleotides are TGTGCCAGCCGTGGGCCCTTTCCCGGGACAGGGGCCGAGCAGTACTTC. This encodes CASRGPFPGTGAEQYF. This chain connects TRBV12-3 or TRBV12-4 to TRBJ2-7; 10 nucleotides align to TRBD1. V gave up 8 bases and J gave up 6 bases; unmatched junction bases: 16. CDR3 length: 16 amino acids.

This clonotype was picked up one time. This chain links TRBV6-5 with TRBJ2-1, with 7 bases aligning to TRBD2. This CDR3 has 15 amino acids. Germline CDR1 MNHEY, CDR2 SVGAGI. J lost 8 bases, V lost 4 bases, and 11 bases had no gene match. CDR3 nucleotide sequence: TGTGCCAGCAGTTCCTTACTGACTAGCCTCGATGAGCAGTTCTTC. Amino acid sequence: CASSSLLTSLDEQFF.

This clonotype has a count of ten or more. The rearrangement links TRBV29-1 to TRBJ2-5, with D possibly called TRBD1 or TRBD2 (5 bases each). Germline-derived CDR1 and CDR2 are SQVTM and ANQGSEA. CDR3 size: 15 residues. V dropped 6 bases and J dropped 2 bases, with 19 bases sitting between them. Here the CDR3 DNA reads TGCAGCGTAACGAGCCAGGGAGCCCTACAAGAGACCCAGTACTTC. Amino acids: CSVTSQGALQETQYF.

This clonotype came up a few times. The rearrangement links TRBV12-3 or TRBV12-4 to TRBJ2-1; 9 bases are a match to TRBD1. Germline trimming cut 5 bases from V and 8 bases from J; bases unmatched to any gene: 10. The length of the CDR3 is 15 residues. CDR3 bases: TGTGCCAGCAGTGGGCCGGGACAGGGTCACTATGAGCAGTTCTTC. Translating it yields CASSGPGQGHYEQFF.

This clonotype has just a few counts. V and J are TRBV20-1 and TRBJ2-1, with 10 nucleotides matching TRBD2. J was trimmed by 5 bases and V by 2 bases; bases with no gene match: 3. Germline lookup yields CDR1 DFQATT and CDR2 SNEGSKA (reference sequence). The CDR3 has 14 residues. For the CDR3, the DNA is TGCAGTGCTAGAAGCGGGGGGGGTAACAATGAGCAGTTCTTC. This sequence encodes CSARSGGGNNEQFF.

The gene calls are TRBV4-1 and TRBJ2-1; TRBD2 aligns across 9 bases. Trimming cost V 2 bases and J 5 bases; bases outside gene matches: 10. The CDR3 consists of 17 residues. Germline values: CDR1 MGHRA, CDR2 YSYEKL. This chain's CDR3 is CASSQWVAGAYHNEQFF. The CDR3 DNA sequence: TGCGCCAGCAGCCAATGGGTAGCGGGAGCTTACCACAATGAGCAGTTCTTC.

This clonotype was seen repeatedly, ten times or more. The chain carries TRBV20-1 and TRBJ2-1, with 11 nucleotides matching TRBD2. CDR1 and CDR2 (germline): DFQATT, SNEGSKA (reference sequence). V was pared by 3 bases and J by 3 bases, with 10 bases of the junction left unmatched. CDR3 length: 17 residues. CDR3 amino acids: CSASTTLAGDLYNEQFF. For the CDR3, the DNA is TGCAGTGCTAGTACAACACTAGCGGGGGACCTCTACAATGAGCAGTTCTTC.

The sample holds many counts of this clonotype. The V and J genes are TRBV20-1 and TRBJ2-5; unclear D gene. V shed 6 bases and J shed 5 bases, with 13 bases lying between them. CDR1 DFQATT and CDR2 SNEGSKA come from the germline V gene (reference sequence). The CDR3 consists of 12 residues. The CDR3 here is CSASRRSETQYF. The CDR3 DNA reads TGCAGTGCGTCACGGAGAAGTGAGACCCAGTACTTC.

This clonotype showed up just a few times. This sequence joins TRBV6-5 and TRBJ1-1; perhaps TRBD1 as D (6 bases). This CDR3 contains 13 residues. CDR1 and CDR2 (germline): MNHEY, SVGAGI. Trimming stripped 0 bases from V and 8 bases from J, with 10 bases between. For the CDR3, the DNA is TGTGCCAGCAGTTACTCCGGCGGACAGGAAGCTTTCTTT. Protein product: CASSYSGGQEAFF.

This clonotype was recorded a few times. The chain carries TRBV20-1 and TRBJ2-1, with 8 positions matching TRBD2. The CDR3 consists of 14 residues. Germline V CDR1 and CDR2: DFQATT, SNEGSKA (reference sequence). V was clipped by 1 base and J by 8 bases; unmatched bases: 7. DNA of the CDR3: TGCAGTGCTAGAGTCACTAGCGGCCTCGATGAGCAGTTCTTC. Protein: CSARVTSGLDEQFF.

Ten or more counts support this clonotype. The CDR3 is CASSPVTTNTGELFF. The CDR3, as DNA: TGCGCCAGCAGCCCCGTAACGACGAACACCGGGGAGCTGTTTTTT. V gene TRBV5-1 combines with J gene TRBJ2-2; D ambiguous. The germline V gene encodes CDR1 SGHRS and CDR2 YFSETQ. The CDR3 loop spans 15 amino acids. Between the trimmed V and J ends, which lost 4 bases and 0 bases, there was a span of 10 bases.

The chain has TRBV27 and TRBJ2-7, with TRBD1 identical over 8 bases. The CDR3 length is 15 residues. The J segment lost 4 bases and the V segment lost 3 bases, leaving 8 bases of the junction unmatched. Per the germline V gene, CDR1 is MNHEY and CDR2 is SMNVEV (reference sequence). The CDR3 nucleotides read TGTGCCAGCAGTTTTGGGGCAGGGGGCTGGTACGAGCAGTACTTC. Translation: CASSFGAGGWYEQYF.

This clonotype was counted between two and nine times. The V gene is TRBV5-1, the J gene TRBJ2-2, with D maybe TRBD1 (7 bases). Trimming removed 1 base at V and 4 bases at J, with 14 bases between. The CDR3 runs to 16 residues. Per the germline V gene, CDR1 is SGHRS and CDR2 is YFSETQ. The DNA of the CDR3 is TGCGCCAGCAGCTTGACAGGGGCGGAGGGCACCGGGGAGCTGTTTTTT. This encodes CASSLTGAEGTGELFF.

This clonotype was seen a handful of times. V is TRBV4-1 and J is TRBJ2-7; TRBD1 matches 7 bases. The CDR3 is 17 residues long. V lost 0 bases and J lost 1; bases outside the gene matches: 9. The V gene's germline CDR1 is MGHRA and CDR2 YSYEKL. CDR3 region: CASSQDLDRLTSYEQYF. In DNA, the CDR3 is TGCGCCAGCAGCCAAGACTTGGACAGGCTGACATCCTACGAGCAGTACTTC.

V usage is TRBV4-1 and J usage is TRBJ2-2; 7 bases fit TRBD1. Per germline, CDR1 MGHRA and CDR2 YSYEKL. With V trimmed by 1 base and J by 5 bases, 7 bases remained unmatched. CDR3 size: 16 residues. Written as DNA, the CDR3 is TGCGCCAGCAGCCAAGTAAGGGGGCGGGCGACCGGGGAGCTGTTTTTT. Translating gives CASSQVRGRATGELFF.

The table lists this clonotype with many counts. The V call is TRBV11-2, the J call TRBJ1-2; D is perhaps TRBD1 (6 bases). V was pared by 1 base and J by 8 bases, with 11 bases between. Germline CDR1 SGHAT, CDR2 FQNNGV. The CDR3 totals 13 residues. For the CDR3, the DNA is TGTGCCAGCAGCTTAGGAGACAGGTCCGGCTACACCTTC. Encoded protein: CASSLGDRSGYTF.

Ten or more counts support this clonotype. This chain links TRBV20-1 with TRBJ1-5; the D gene is possibly TRBD1 (5 bases). From germline, CDR1 is DFQATT and CDR2 SNEGSKA (reference sequence). The CDR3 runs 14 residues. The V end lost 6 bases, the J end lost 3 bases, and 15 bases lay between the germline ends. CDR3 protein: CSATSGSLNQPQHF. CDR3 DNA sequence: TGCAGTGCCACCTCAGGGAGCCTCAATCAGCCCCAGCATTTT.